This T cell receptor (beta chain) was found in a study of regulatory T cells in long-lasting Graves disease. Points from the study as a whole: More public clonotypes were shared by persistent patients (fewer than 3,000) than by new patients (about 1,000). Peripheral blood was the sole material, not thyroid tissue.

The CDR3 runs to 19 residues. CDR1 is MDHEN, CDR2 SYDVKM, per germline. J was trimmed by 1 base and V by 6 bases; bases with no gene match: 16. According to the study, TCR beta libraries were built with iRepertoire HTBI primers and CDR3-region Arm-PCR. MiXCR, run by TCRdb on the multiplex PCR reads, gives a single entry per CDR3 protein. The sample includes around 400,000 distinct CDR3 sequences, roughly 24% of them seen just once. The time point is: persistent/refractory GD, antithyroid drugs over 5 years with positive TRAb. RNA isolated from PBMCs was used to make the TCR library. In this sample, this clonotype turned up many times. Antigen specificity is unknown.

The source is a woman aged 40 to 50 with Graves disease. The chain uses TRBV28 and TRBJ2-2; 8 nucleotides line up with TRBD2. This material consisted of peripheral blood mononuclear cells (PBMCs), taken when the disease was refractory, from a patient treated with antithyroid drugs. The CDR3 DNA sequence: TGTGCCAGCAGGGACGTGCGCACTAGCGGAACCTGGAACACCGGGGAGCTGTTTTTT. Encoded protein: CASRDVRTSGTWNTGELFF.